One and the same sample provided the 10 T cell receptor beta chains below, sequenced in a study of blood T cell repertoires in COVID-19. Repertoires were generated with immunoSEQ multiplex PCR, while TCRdb's copy carries only in-frame clones and drops some. This sample has about 180,000 clones, with over 75% found just once. Sequencing was done on a sample of peripheral blood. Receptor source: a man between 70 and 80 years old with active or convalescent COVID-19.

The V and J genes are TRBV5-1 and TRBJ1-4, with D possibly TRBD1 on 5 matching bases. V lost 0 bases and J 8 bases, leaving 11 bases between the germline ends. The germline V gene has CDR1 SGHRS and CDR2 YFSETQ. This CDR3 is 14 amino acids long. CDR3 nucleotides: TGCGCCAGCAGCTTGGCCGGGGGGGACGAAAAACTGTTTTTT. Residues: CASSLAGGDEKLFF.

V usage is TRBV7-3 and J usage is TRBJ2-2; D is unresolved. CDR3 length equals 13 residues. Germline loops: CDR1 SGHTA, CDR2 FQGTGA. Trimming removed 2 bases from V and 8 bases from J, with 9 bases in between. DNA for the CDR3: TGTGCCAGCAGCTTAGCGAACGGGGGGGAGCTGTTTTTT. It is translated as CASSLANGGELFF.

This rearrangement joins TRBV29-1 to TRBJ2-1, with D perhaps TRBD2 (5 bases). The CDR3 length is 13 residues. Germline CDR1 SQVTM, CDR2 ANQGSEA. Trimming pared 7 bases from V and 8 bases from J, leaving 18 bases between. CDR3 loop: CSDLYGIRHEQFF. CDR3 coding DNA: TGCAGCGACCTTTACGGGATACGTCATGAGCAGTTCTTC.

The chain uses TRBV14 and TRBJ2-3, with D possibly matching TRBD2 (6 bases). Trimming removed 5 bases at V and 5 bases at J, with 14 bases between. Germline V CDR1 and CDR2: SGHDN, FVKESK. The CDR3 consists of 14 residues. This CDR3 reads CASSSRDFVDTQYF. As DNA, the CDR3 is TGTGCCAGCAGCTCCCGGGACTTCGTAGATACGCAGTATTTT.

As for this clone: Other nucleotide sequences from this sample produce the same CDR3. V is TRBV4-3 and J is TRBJ1-3; tentatively, D is TRBD1 (5 bases). V shed 1 base and J shed 4 bases, with 8 bases lying between them. The CDR3 runs to 14 residues. The germline V gene encodes CDR1 LGHNA and CDR2 YSLEER. The CDR3 nucleotides read TGCGCCAGCAGCCAAGCTGACAGAGGAAACACCATATATTTT. Its translation: CASSQADRGNTIYF.

This clone was seen a few times. The chain is built from TRBV9 and TRBJ1-2; D is undetermined. Trimming shortened V by 0 bases and J by 2 bases, and 8 bases separated the two germline ends. This CDR3 has 14 residues. Germline lookup yields CDR1 SGDLS and CDR2 YYNGEE. The CDR3 sequence is CASSVGADNYGYTF. In nucleotides, the CDR3 is TGTGCCAGCAGCGTAGGGGCAGACAACTATGGCTACACCTTC.

V gene TRBV30 combines with J gene TRBJ1-5; 7 nucleotides align to TRBD1. The germline V gene encodes CDR1 GTSNPN and CDR2 SVGIG (reference sequence). V was clipped by 2 bases and J by 3 bases; unmatched bases: 4. The CDR3 totals 14 residues. The CDR3 region has the DNA TGTGCCTGGAGTTGGGGACAGCTCAATCAGCCCCAGCATTTT. The encoded protein is CAWSWGQLNQPQHF.

This clone was seen just once. The sample contains more than one DNA sequence encoding this CDR3. This chain's CDR3 is CASSVQGSNSPLHF. The DNA for the CDR3 is TGTGCCAGCAGCGTACAGGGTTCAAATTCACCCCTCCACTTT. The V call is TRBV6-5, the J call TRBJ1-6; TRBD1 is a possible D gene (6 bases). V was pared by 6 bases and J by 7 bases, with 13 bases between. Per germline, CDR1 MNHEY and CDR2 SVGAGI. The CDR3 totals 14 residues.

The V and J genes are TRBV28 and TRBJ2-1, with a weak D call TRBD2 (6 bases). This CDR3 region has 13 residues. Trimming left V 7 bases short and J 8 bases short, with 15 bases between. Germline V CDR1 and CDR2: MDHEN, SYDVKM. As DNA, the CDR3 is TGTGCCAGCACCCAACCCTGGGGGGATGAGCAGTTCTTC. Its protein product is CASTQPWGDEQFF.

The chain couples TRBV11-2 to TRBJ2-1, with TRBD1 matching 9 bases. V lost 5 bases to trimming and J lost 7 bases; unmatched junction nucleotides: 12. Looked up from germline, CDR1 is SGHAT and CDR2 is FQNNGV. The CDR3 runs to 16 residues. CDR3 in DNA: TGTGCCAGCAGCCCCCCGGGACAGGGAGTTATAAATGAGCAGTTCTTC. This translates into CASSPPGQGVINEQFF.